The following is a T cell receptor (beta chain) sequence with its context. As for time point: week 3, after first cycle of checkpoint inhibitor. Blood was drawn before treatment and at week 3 after checkpoint blockade. Profiled with immunoSEQ multiplex PCR; TCRdb holds only in-frame clones, not every one. Among about 12,000 clones listed, under 95% were seen once. The data originate from a study of blood T cell dynamics during melanoma immunotherapy. Study context: First-line therapy was either pembrolizumab or nivolumab with ipilimumab for metastatic melanoma.

This CDR3 spans 17 amino acids. From germline, CDR1 is MNHNS and CDR2 SASEGT. J was trimmed by 4 bases and V by 4 bases; bases with no gene match: 15. This chain uses TRBV6-1 with TRBJ2-5, with TRBD1 matching over 7 bases. The material sequenced was effector memory CD8+ T cells from blood, taken from a patient treated with checkpoint blockade. This receptor was identified in a human donor with melanoma. The CDR3 region has the DNA TGTGCCAGCAGTGCTCGACAGGGTTTAGTCATGGGAGAGACCCAGTACTTC. Protein: CASSARQGLVMGETQYF.